Below, one T cell receptor beta chain is given with its context. Trimming shortened V by 4 bases and J by 3 bases, and 2 bases separated the two germline ends. The CDR3 spans 11 residues. Germline CDR1 and CDR2: KGHSH and LQKENI. Produced via immunoSEQ multiplex PCR; TCRdb's table is partial and in-frame only. This table holds about 2 million clones, 85% to 95% found once. The entry originates in a study of shared clonotypes between healthy human individuals. The sample taken for sequencing was naive CD4+ T cells sorted from blood. Described subset: CD45RA+ positively selected. The origin of this receptor is a young man in good health. The chain is built from TRBV18 and TRBJ2-3; the D is unclear. The DNA for the CDR3 is TGTGCCAGCTCACAGACAGATACGCAGTATTTT. The encoded protein is CASSQTDTQYF.